The clone carrying this T cell receptor (beta chain) was counted a few times. Its antigen is as yet unknown. For the second PCR, which ran for about 7 to 11 cycles, a sample-barcoded 5' primer and a J-beta primer mix were used. With 12 random nucleotides, a template-switch adaptor tagged each individual cDNA molecule. A single record per CDR3 protein comes from TCRdb applying MiXCR to the 5' RACE reads. The sample holds roughly 1.9 million distinct CDR3 sequences, around 42% seen once. Trimming pared 4 bases from V and 6 bases from J, leaving 10 bases between. This CDR3 contains 14 residues. This entry belongs to a study of blood T cells in healthy people across ages. Study-level results: Per million T cells, TCR beta diversity dropped roughly linearly as age increased.

The sequenced material came from blood. The V call is TRBV12-3 or TRBV12-4, the J call TRBJ1-6; D may be TRBD1 (5 bases). The TCR sequence derives from a human donor in good health. In DNA, the CDR3 is TGTGCCAGCAGTTGGGGGAACTCTAATTCACCCCTCCACTTT. Its translation: CASSWGNSNSPLHF.